The entry that follows covers one TCR beta chain sequence. The sample belongs to a study of blood T cell repertoires in COVID-19. Looking at the study overall: From the United States, Italy and Spain came samples of acute and convalescent COVID-19. Sources were T cells, B-cell-depleted T cells, or PBMCs; the material itself was cDNA or gDNA.

The V and J ends lost 0 bases and 6 bases respectively, with 13 bases between them. Germline CDR1 SGDLS, CDR2 YYNGEE. CDR3 size: 14 residues. Study processing details: Estimates of nucleated cell counts were drawn from the amplification of reference gene primers. Only in-frame clones appear in the TCRdb table, and some are missing; sequencing was by immunoSEQ multiplex PCR. The DNA was the basis for D and trimming; V, J and clone size are from that table. The table shows 330,000 or so clones, with about nine tenths occurring only once. This clonotype was sampled from a young man with COVID-19, enrolled during active disease. This sequence joins TRBV9 and TRBJ2-7; possibly TRBD1 for D (6 bases). Sequencing was performed on peripheral blood. The CDR3 sequence is CASSVVGTGSEQYF. CDR3 DNA sequence: TGTGCCAGCAGCGTAGTAGGAACAGGGAGCGAGCAGTACTTC.